This is a list of T cell receptor beta chains from one sample in a study of cytomegalovirus exposure and HLA in healthy donors. Clones were sequenced by immunoSEQ multiplex PCR, and TCRdb holds only the in-frame ones, with some missing. Altogether roughly 160,000 clones are present, approximately 80% being singletons, with the ten largest covering about 2.4%. The sequencing input was PBMCs. These receptors all come from a male donor in good health and CMV-seronegative. Both conserved end residues are part of each CDR3. Each record gives: J gene, V gene, clone size, CDR3 length, D gene, CDR3 DNA, CDR3 protein. A D gene is named only where the DNA matches it firmly. Clone size is stated in some rows and not others, as once, few, many or a class when expanded.

>TRBJ2-5|TRBV6-4|.|14|TRBD2
TGTGCCAGCAGTGAATCTAGCGGGGGAGGGACCCAGTACTTC
CASSESSGGGTQYF
>TRBJ2-3|TRBV29-1|.|16|TRBD2
TGCAGCGTTGAAGAGTCTAGCGGGGGACCCACAGATACGCAGTATTTT
CSVEESSGGPTDTQYF
>TRBJ2-3|TRBV7-8|once|16|TRBD2
TGTGCCAGCAGCAAGCGACTAGCGGGGGACACAGATACGCAGTATTTT
CASSKRLAGDTDTQYF
>TRBJ2-1|TRBV13|.|13|.
TGTGCCAGCAGCGTGCGACAAAGCAATGAGCAGTTCTTC
CASSVRQSNEQFF
>TRBJ1-4|TRBV28|few|16|.
TGTGCCAGCAGTTCCCCCCTAGGGGCAGGTGGCGAAAAACTGTTTTTT
CASSSPLGAGGEKLFF
>TRBJ2-7|TRBV27|.|17|TRBD2
TGTGCCAGCAGCCCCGGACTAGCGGGTACTGGCTCCTACGAGCAGTACTTC
CASSPGLAGTGSYEQYF
>TRBJ1-2|TRBV29-1|few|15|.
TGCAGCGTCGGAAGGGACACCAGCTCTAACTATGGCTACACCTTC
CSVGRDTSSNYGYTF
>TRBJ1-1|TRBV5-4|.|16|.
TGTGCCAGCAGCTTGGATTTAAGCAGGGTGAACACTGAAGCTTTCTTT
CASSLDLSRVNTEAFF
>TRBJ1-2|TRBV29-1|.|18|TRBD1
TGCAGCGTTGAAGAGTTCTTTACGACAGGGGGGTTGCGCTATGGCTACACCTTC
CSVEEFFTTGGLRYGYTF
>TRBJ1-2|TRBV10-3|.|13|.
TGTGCCACCAAACGGACGGACAATTATGGCTACACCTTC
CATKRTDNYGYTF